This TCR beta chain was identified in a study of T-cell reconstitution after alpha-beta-depleted transplantation in children. Study-wide findings and caveats: Among T cells one year after transplant, newly produced cells accounted for most counts and diversity. Some patients owed their high day-60 TCRbeta diversity to surviving recipient T cells and thymic progenitors. Several hundred graft clones that had expanded were reportedly the source of alpha-beta T cells about two months after transplant.

Germline CDR1 is SGHTA and CDR2 is FQGNSA. The CDR3 length is 15 residues. Trimming cost V 5 bases and J 0 bases; bases outside gene matches: 6. As to this clonotype: Its antigen is not known.

Preparation of the TCRbeta library was carried out with unique molecular identifiers. TCRdb re-analysed the PCR reads in MiXCR, keeping a single row per CDR3 protein. The sample consists of approximately 130,000 distinct CDR3 sequences, 8.5% to 10% of them appearing once. The sequencing used PBMCs, mostly from graft donor cells, collected 180 days after TCRalphabeta/CD19-depleted stem cell transplant. This TCR came from a girl in the first two years of life who had a stem cell transplant for combined immunodeficiency, so the T cells may come from the graft donor. V gene TRBV7-2 combines with J gene TRBJ1-2; 7 bases line up with TRBD1. As DNA, the CDR3 is TGTGCCAGCAGCCCTCGGACAGGAACTAACTATGGCTACACCTTC. Encoded protein: CASSPRTGTNYGYTF. Variable domain in full (rest from reference TRBV7-2 and TRBJ1-2): GAGVSQSPSNKVTEKGKDVELRCDPISGHTALYWYRQSLGQGLEFLIYFQGNSAPDKSGLPSDRFSAERTGGSVSTLTIQRTQQEDSAVYLCASSPRTGTNYGYTFGSGTRLTVV.